This T cell receptor beta chain was observed in a study of T cell repertoires in cytomegalovirus infection. The overall study: CMV infection and matching HLA type were both indicated by public TCR beta signatures.

The CDR3 totals 16 residues. Trimming took off 3 bases at V and 1 base at J, with 13 bases between the two ends. Germline assignment: CDR1 LGHNA and CDR2 YSLEER. Each CDR3 protein gets one entry after TCRdb re-called the reads with MiXCR. The sample has 400,000 or so distinct CDR3 sequences, approximately 31% seen once. The chain employs TRBV4-3 and TRBJ2-1; D uncertain. Source material: PBMCs. This receptor was identified in a human donor in good health (CMV status not recorded). Some clones in this sample may be carry-over from other donors' samples. In nucleotides, the CDR3 is TGCGCCAGCAGCCACCCCGGAGCCAATTCCTACAATGAGCAGTTCTTC. Translated, it gives CASSHPGANSYNEQFF.